This TCR beta chain was sequenced in a study of T cells expressing NK-cell markers. As for the study in general: One of eight sequenced donors was HCMV-seronegative; the other seven were seropositive.

Per germline, CDR1 LNHNV and CDR2 YYDKDF (reference sequence). CDR3 length equals 14 residues. Findings of the study overall: Leadership of the CD3+CD56-NKG2C+ fraction also belonged to these clonotypes in a few donors.

Turning to this clonotype: No antigen is known for it.

A 5'RACE template switching approach incorporating UMIs was used to make TCR beta cDNA. TCRdb reprocessed the 5' RACE reads, keeping one entry per CDR3 protein, no DNA. This sample contains about 260,000 distinct CDR3 sequences. Sequenced sample: blood T cells: a sorted CD56 or NKG2C T cell subset, CD4+ or CD8+ T cells, or bulk PBMC T cells (not recorded which). The chain uses TRBV15 and TRBJ2-1. This TCR was sampled from a man younger than 35 in good health. The CDR3 reads CATSRGSGRDEQFF.